Shown below are 27 T cell receptor beta chains from a single sample sequenced in a study of spatial heterogeneity in lung cancer. TCRdb reprocessed the 5' RACE reads with MiXCR, giving one entry per CDR3 protein. The sample records tens of thousands of distinct CDR3 sequences, around 9% being singletons. The time point denotes: sample taken at primary tumor resection. No cells were sorted before sequencing. The whole RNA sequenced was extracted from tumor, nontumor lung or frozen PBMC. Material: PBMCs, obtained at surgery. These receptors all stem from a male donor with early-stage non-small cell lung cancer.

This clonotype showed up many times. V gene TRBV7-3 combines with J gene TRBJ2-7, with D possibly TRBD2 on 5 matching bases. Germline V gives CDR1 SGHTA, CDR2 FQGTGA. This CDR3 has 14 residues. V gave up 3 bases and J gave up 3 bases, with 12 bases separating them. CDR3 region: CASSLSGTSYEQYF. The CDR3 coding sequence is TGTGCCAGCAGCTTGAGCGGAACAAGCTACGAGCAGTACTTC. The full variable domain, its missing parts supplied by reference TRBV7-3 and TRBJ2-7, is GAGVSQTPSNKVTEKGKYVELRCDPISGHTALYWYRQSLGQGPEFLIYFQGTGAADDSGLPNDRFFAVRPEGSVSTLKIQRTERGDSAVYLCASSLSGTSYEQYFGPGTRLTVT.

The chain employs TRBV9 and TRBJ2-7, with 14 positions matching TRBD2. The CDR3 totals 17 residues. From germline, CDR1 is SGDLS and CDR2 YYNGEE. V dropped 2 bases and J dropped 2; count of bases not matched to a gene: 6. This CDR3 is CASSVGTSGSGTYEQYF. Written as DNA, the CDR3 is TGTGCCAGCAGCGTCGGGACTAGCGGGAGCGGCACCTACGAGCAGTACTTC.

This chain links TRBV29-1 with TRBJ1-6; D gene uncertain. Germline V CDR1 and CDR2: SQVTM, ANQGSEA. The CDR3 loop spans 15 amino acids. V gave up 2 bases and J gave up 5 bases, with 13 bases separating them. The CDR3 coding sequence is TGCAGCGTTGAACTGGAGCACCAACATAATTCACCCCTCCACTTT. This gives the protein CSVELEHQHNSPLHF.

There are many counts of this clonotype. The V and J genes are TRBV7-9 and TRBJ2-1; the match to TRBD2 covers 10 bases. Germline-derived CDR1 and CDR2 are SEHNR and FQNEAQ (reference sequence). The CDR3 is 15 amino acids. V lost 0 bases and J lost 12; bases outside the gene matches: 8. The CDR3 region has the DNA TGTGCCAGCAGCTTAGCGCAGAGCGGGAGGGGCAGGCAGTTCTTC. It specifies CASSLAQSGRGRQFF.

This clonotype was counted ten times or more. The chain carries TRBV3-1 and TRBJ2-7; no reliable D call. CDR1 and CDR2 (germline): LGHDT, YNNKEL (reference sequence). The CDR3 length is 12 residues. V was shortened by 3 bases and J by 6 bases, with 9 bases between the two germline ends. CDR3 loop: CASSQGSREQYF. Here the CDR3 DNA reads TGTGCCAGCAGCCAGGGCAGTCGCGAGCAGTACTTC.

This clonotype appeared many times. The chain links TRBV25-1 to TRBJ2-7, with D perhaps being TRBD1 or TRBD2 (5 bases each). This CDR3 spans 14 amino acids. V lost 8 bases to trimming and J lost 0 bases, with 14 bases between them. Germline values: CDR1 MGHDK, CDR2 SYGVNS. As DNA, the CDR3 is TGTGCCAGCGCCCGGGGCGAAGGCTCCTACGAGCAGTACTTC. This encodes CASARGEGSYEQYF.

Ten or more counts support this clonotype. The chain links TRBV28 to TRBJ1-5; D perhaps matches TRBD1 (5 bases). The CDR3 contains 14 residues. The ends were cut back, 8 bases at V and 0 bases at J, with 11 bases in the middle. CDR1 is MDHEN and CDR2 is SYDVKM in the germline V gene. The CDR3 protein is CASGTSFSNQPQHF. CDR3 coding DNA: TGTGCCAGCGGGACTTCTTTTAGCAATCAGCCCCAGCATTTT.

As DNA, the CDR3 is TGCAGTGCCGAACGGACTAGCGGGGGGGCCTCCAGCACAGATACGCAGTATTTT. Protein product: CSAERTSGGASSTDTQYF. The chain combines TRBV20-1 with TRBJ2-3; 15 nucleotides align to TRBD2. Germline trimming cut 6 bases from V and 0 bases from J; bases unmatched to any gene: 10. CDR3 length: 18 amino acids. Germline CDR1 is DFQATT and CDR2 is SNEGSKA (reference sequence).

This clonotype was observed many times. No conserved phenylalanine or tryptophan is present at the end of the CDR3, so a read error is the likely explanation. Because the CDR3's place on the DNA is in doubt, the DNA is left out and the CDR3 is given as listed by TCRdb. V is TRBV6-2 or TRBV6-3 and J is TRBJ1-6; the table calls TRBD1, which could not be checked here. Germline-derived CDR1 and CDR2 are MNHEY and SVGEGT. The CDR3 is 11 residues long, counting both termini. The CDR3 region is CASSYSVLGQV.

This clonotype has just one count. The chain is built from TRBV7-9 and TRBJ1-1; the D is unclear. The CDR3 contains 13 residues. The V gene lost 3 bases and the J gene lost 3 bases, with 8 bases spanning the gap. In germline, CDR1 is SEHNR, CDR2 FQNEAQ (reference sequence). The chain's CDR3 is CASSLERDTEAFF. Here the CDR3 DNA reads TGTGCCAGCAGCTTGGAGAGGGACACTGAAGCTTTCTTT.

This clonotype has just a few counts. The chain is built from TRBV20-1 and TRBJ1-4, with TRBD1 matching 7 bases. After removal of 5 bases from V and 3 bases from J, the junction contained 6 bases not matched to a gene. CDR1 DFQATT and CDR2 SNEGSKA come from the germline V gene (reference sequence). There are 14 residues in the CDR3. The CDR3 DNA reads as TGCAGTGCTCAACAGGGGCGGTCTAATGAAAAACTGTTTTTT. Translating it yields CSAQQGRSNEKLFF.

At least ten counts were recorded for this clonotype. Here the CDR3 reads CASSLVSSGSQRGTQYF. Written as DNA, the CDR3 is TGTGCCAGCAGCTTAGTTTCTAGCGGGAGCCAGAGGGGGACGCAGTATTTT. The chain uses TRBV11-2 and TRBJ2-3, with 10 bases fitting TRBD2. V dropped 1 base and J dropped 9; count of bases not matched to a gene: 13. Per germline, CDR1 SGHAT and CDR2 FQNNGV. This CDR3 has 17 residues.

This clonotype showed up many times. The chain has TRBV10-3 and TRBJ2-7; the D is unclear. With 6 bases removed from V and 3 bases from J, the gap between germline ends came to 6 bases. Germline lookup yields CDR1 ENHRY and CDR2 SYGVKD. This CDR3 is built from 11 residues. Written as DNA, the CDR3 is TGTGCCATCAGGGAGAACTACGAGCAGTACTTC. Protein sequence: CAIRENYEQYF.

The chain recombines TRBV29-1 with TRBJ2-7; tentative D call: TRBD1 (6 bases). Looked up from germline, CDR1 is SQVTM and CDR2 is ANQGSEA. Trimming removed 4 bases from V and 4 bases from J, with 14 bases in between. The CDR3 has 13 amino acids. This CDR3 reads CSVVGAGEYEQYF. CDR3 nucleotide sequence: TGCAGCGTTGTTGGGGCAGGGGAATACGAGCAGTACTTC.

At least ten counts were recorded for this clonotype. J is TRBJ1-6 and V is TRBV7-3, with 7 nucleotides matching TRBD1. The germline V gene has CDR1 SGHTA and CDR2 FQGTGA. With V trimmed by 5 bases and J by 5 bases, 3 bases remained unmatched. The CDR3 is 14 amino acids. CDR3 protein: CASSAGQDNSPLHF. DNA for the CDR3: TGTGCCAGCAGCGCCGGACAGGATAATTCACCCCTCCACTTT.

This clonotype showed up just a few times. This chain joins TRBV12-3 or TRBV12-4 and TRBJ1-6; D remains ambiguous. Trimming cost V 6 bases and J 8 bases, with 14 bases left between them. The CDR3 totals 14 residues. The CDR3 region is CASRVGPIDSPLHF. CDR3 coding DNA: TGTGCCAGCAGGGTCGGGCCCATTGATTCACCCCTCCACTTT.

This clonotype was seen only a few times. The CDR3 here is CSAFQRNTEAFF. The CDR3 bases are TGCAGTGCTTTCCAGAGGAACACTGAAGCTTTCTTT. The gene calls are TRBV20-1 and TRBJ1-1; no definite D call. The CDR3 spans 12 residues. V was pared by 5 bases and J by 1 base, with 8 bases between. CDR1 is DFQATT, CDR2 SNEGSKA, per germline (reference sequence).

This clonotype was recorded at least ten times. The chain uses TRBV10-3 and TRBJ1-5, with 8 bases fitting TRBD1. V lost 3 bases and J lost 2; bases outside the gene matches: 6. There are 16 residues in the CDR3. Germline V gives CDR1 ENHRY, CDR2 SYGVKD. In DNA, the CDR3 is TGTGCCATCAGTGACTCGGACAGGGTCCGCAATCAGCCCCAGCATTTT. This sequence encodes CAISDSDRVRNQPQHF.

This clonotype was observed at least ten times. The J gene is TRBJ2-3, the V gene TRBV11-2; D gene ambiguous. The CDR3 spans 14 residues. V lost 2 bases to trimming and J lost 2 bases, with 8 bases between them. Germline V gene data show CDR1 as SGHAT and CDR2 as FQNNGV. CDR3 residues: CASSLQPTTDTQYF. DNA for the CDR3: TGTGCCAGCAGCTTACAGCCCACCACAGATACGCAGTATTTT.

This chain joins TRBV3-1 and TRBJ2-1, with TRBD1 identical over 8 bases. V lost 4 bases to trimming and J lost 5 bases; unmatched junction nucleotides: 7. Germline CDR1 LGHDT, CDR2 YNNKEL (reference sequence). The CDR3 has 15 residues. CDR3: CASSRRTGRHNEQFF. The CDR3 DNA is TGTGCCAGCAGCCGTAGGACAGGGAGACACAATGAGCAGTTCTTC.

This clonotype was recorded at least ten times. J is TRBJ1-2 and V is TRBV19, with D tentatively TRBD1 (5 bases). This CDR3 is built from 17 residues. CDR1 and CDR2 (germline): LNHDA, SQIVND (reference sequence). Trimming left V 6 bases short and J 0 bases short, with 20 bases between. The CDR3 loop is CASSQGAGMASNYGYTF. CDR3 DNA sequence: TGTGCCAGTAGCCAAGGGGCAGGGATGGCGTCTAACTATGGCTACACCTTC.

Ten or more counts support this clonotype. The chain joins TRBV7-9 to TRBJ1-1, with a possible D match to TRBD1 (5 bases). Germline lookup yields CDR1 SEHNR and CDR2 FQNEAQ (reference sequence). The CDR3 has 14 residues. Trimming cost V 1 base and J 3 bases, with 9 bases left between them. The CDR3, as DNA: TGTGCCAGCAGCTTAGGGGGCGAAGACACTGAAGCTTTCTTT. It yields the protein CASSLGGEDTEAFF.

Worth noting for this clonotype: A single base separates this from a much larger clone, so it may be a read error. This sequence joins TRBV7-9 and TRBJ2-6, with 13 bases fitting TRBD2. This CDR3 contains 18 residues. The germline CDR1 and CDR2 sequences are SEHNR and FQNEAQ (reference sequence). CDR3 sequence: CVSSFTSGRGPGANVLTF. Here the CDR3 DNA reads TGTGTCAGCAGCTTCACTAGCGGGAGGGGGCCTGGGGCCAACGTCCTGACTTTC. The entire variable domain, with the rest obtained from reference TRBV7-9 and TRBJ2-6, is as follows: DTGVSQNPRHKITKRGQNVTFRCDPISEHNRLYWYRQTLGQGPEFLTYFQNEAQLEKSRLLSDRFSAERPKGSFSTLEIQRTEQGDSAMYLCVSSFTSGRGPGANVLTFGAGSRLTVL.

Many counts were recorded for this clonotype. V gene TRBV5-1 combines with J gene TRBJ2-3; 10 nucleotides align to TRBD2. V was pared by 4 bases and J by 0 bases, with 2 bases of the junction left unmatched. Germline loops: CDR1 SGHRS, CDR2 YFSETQ. This CDR3 has 15 residues. For the CDR3, the DNA is TGCGCCAGCAGCGCTAGCGGGGGCAGCACAGATACGCAGTATTTT. It yields the protein CASSASGGSTDTQYF.

V is TRBV19 and J is TRBJ2-1; the match to TRBD2 covers 7 bases. This CDR3 contains 15 residues. J gave up 3 bases and V 2 bases, and 4 bases lay outside the gene matches. Looked up from germline, CDR1 is LNHDA and CDR2 is SQIVND (reference sequence). CDR3 DNA sequence: TGTGCCAGTAGTATAAGGACTAGGCACTACAATGAGCAGTTCTTC. It encodes CASSIRTRHYNEQFF.

The rearrangement links TRBV28 to TRBJ2-7; 10 bases match TRBD2. CDR3 length equals 16 residues. Germline loops: CDR1 MDHEN, CDR2 SYDVKM. V lost 5 bases, J lost 0 bases, and 7 bases stayed unmatched. The CDR3 protein is CASSPRGLADSYEQYF. The CDR3 nucleotides read TGTGCCAGCAGTCCGCGAGGACTAGCGGACTCCTACGAGCAGTACTTC.

The rearrangement links TRBV5-1 to TRBJ2-3; 8 nucleotides align to TRBD1. The trim removed 1 base at V and 3 bases at J, leaving 7 bases unmatched. Germline CDR1 is SGHRS and CDR2 is YFSETQ. CDR3 length: 16 residues. In nucleotides, the CDR3 is TGCGCCAGCAGCTTGTCCGGGACAGGATGGACAGATACGCAGTATTTT. This translates into CASSLSGTGWTDTQYF.